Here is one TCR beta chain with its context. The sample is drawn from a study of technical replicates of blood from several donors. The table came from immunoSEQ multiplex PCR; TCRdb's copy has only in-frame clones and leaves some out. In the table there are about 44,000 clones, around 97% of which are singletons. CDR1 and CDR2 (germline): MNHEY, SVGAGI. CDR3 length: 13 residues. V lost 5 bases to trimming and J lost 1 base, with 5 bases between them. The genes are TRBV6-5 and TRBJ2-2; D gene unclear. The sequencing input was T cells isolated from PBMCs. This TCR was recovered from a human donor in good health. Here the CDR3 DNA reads TGTGCCAGCAGTCCGCGGAACACCGGGGAGCTGTTTTTT. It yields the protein CASSPRNTGELFF.